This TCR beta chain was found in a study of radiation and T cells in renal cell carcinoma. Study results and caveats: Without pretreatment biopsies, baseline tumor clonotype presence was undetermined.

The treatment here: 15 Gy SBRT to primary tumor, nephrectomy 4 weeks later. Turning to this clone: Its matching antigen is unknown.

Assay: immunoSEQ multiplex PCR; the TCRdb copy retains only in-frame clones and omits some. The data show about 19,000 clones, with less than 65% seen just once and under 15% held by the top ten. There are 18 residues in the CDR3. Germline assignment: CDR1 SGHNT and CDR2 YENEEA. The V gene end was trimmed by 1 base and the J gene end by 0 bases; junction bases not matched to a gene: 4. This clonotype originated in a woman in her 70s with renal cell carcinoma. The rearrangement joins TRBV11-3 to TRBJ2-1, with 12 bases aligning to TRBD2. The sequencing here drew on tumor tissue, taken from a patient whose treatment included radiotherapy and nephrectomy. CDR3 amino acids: CASSLVLAGGSSYNEQFF. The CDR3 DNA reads TGTGCCAGCAGCTTAGTTCTAGCGGGGGGGAGCTCCTACAATGAGCAGTTCTTC.